This T cell receptor beta chain was observed in a study of STAT3 mutations in large granular lymphocyte leukemia. At the level of the study: Roughly half of the longitudinally sequenced T-LGLL patients carried detectable canonical activating STAT3 mutations. Immunosuppressive therapy was given to more than half of T-LGLL patients.

The data were produced by immunoSEQ multiplex PCR, yet TCRdb's version contains in-frame clones alone and is incomplete. The profile shows about 2,400 clones, about 53% of them singletons. Study-level points and caveats: Some patients had dominant TCR clones larger than their STAT3 mutant burden. At least one immunodominant TCR beta clonotype appeared in every T-cell large granular lymphocyte leukemia patient. All newly emerging clones after therapy were STAT3 wild type.

With respect to this clone: Its antigen is not known.

Per germline, CDR1 SGHRS and CDR2 YFSETQ. This CDR3 comprises 17 residues. V shed 5 bases and J 2 bases; nucleotides not matched to a gene: 14. The chain uses TRBV5-1 and TRBJ1-2; TRBD1 aligns across 8 bases. The source is a man between 60 and 70 years old with T-cell large granular lymphocyte leukemia. Some clones in this sample may be carry-over from other donors' samples. The sequencing input was peripheral blood mononuclear cells. The CDR3 loop reads CASRSGAGGAKNYGYTF. The CDR3 bases are TGCGCCAGCAGATCAGGAGCAGGGGGCGCGAAGAACTATGGCTACACCTTC.